Listed below are T cell receptor beta chains from one sample, sequenced in a study of OX40 agonist ivuxolimab in advanced cancers. This table comes from immunoSEQ multiplex PCR, and its TCRdb copy is limited to in-frame clones, with some not included. The sample yields 65,000 to 90,000 clones, roughly 85% seen once. The input for sequencing was CD4+ or CD8+ T cells sorted from blood, taken in a trial of the OX40 agonist ivuxolimab. The receptors stem from an adult with an advanced solid tumor such as melanoma, head and neck, liver or kidney cancer. Each CDR3 is given with its conserved first and last residue. D genes are given only for firm matches. The listing skips clone size in some rows; elsewhere it reads once, few, many or a size class.

v_call	j_call	clone_size	d_call	cdr3_nt	cdr3_aa
TRBV7-2	TRBJ1-4	NA	NA	TGTGCCAGCAGCACGAGGAACGAAAAACTGTTTTTT	CASSTRNEKLFF
TRBV28	TRBJ1-4	NA	NA	TGTGCCAGCAGTGAACCCGGCCCAACCTCCAAGGAAAAACTGTTTTTT	CASSEPGPTSKEKLFF
TRBV10-3	TRBJ2-2	NA	NA	TGTGCCATCAGTGAGAGGGGGACCGGGGAGCTGTTTTTT	CAISERGTGELFF
TRBV27	TRBJ2-7	NA	NA	TGTGCCAGCAGCCCGACTGGAGGGCTACGGGAGCAGTACTTC	CASSPTGGLREQYF
TRBV7-9	TRBJ1-5	NA	TRBD1	TGTGCCAGCAGCCTGGGACAGACCCAGCCCCAGCATTTT	CASSLGQTQPQHF
TRBV4-1	TRBJ2-7	NA	TRBD2	TGCGCCAGCAGCCCTTGGACTAGCGGGAGGTACGAGCAGTACTTC	CASSPWTSGRYEQYF
TRBV29-1	TRBJ1-1	NA	TRBD1	TGCAGCGCCCAGGGGGGGGGTGAAGCTTTCTTT	CSAQGGGEAFF
TRBV28	TRBJ1-2	NA	TRBD1	TGTGCCAGCAGTCGAGGGGACAGCCAAAACTATGGCTACACCTTC	CASSRGDSQNYGYTF
TRBV18	TRBJ2-5	once	NA	TGTGCCAGCTCACTATCCCAAGAGACCCAGTACTTC	CASSLSQETQYF
TRBV18	TRBJ1-3	NA	TRBD1	TGTGCCAGCTCAAGGACAGGGGTCATAAGCTCTGGAAACACCATATATTTT	CASSRTGVISSGNTIYF
TRBV6-1	TRBJ2-3	NA	NA	TGTGCCAGCACTATCGACCATTATACAGATACGCAGTATTTT	CASTIDHYTDTQYF
TRBV19	TRBJ1-1	few	NA	TGTGCCAGTACCCGACCCCGGGGCGCGGGGAACACTGAAGCTTTCTTT	CASTRPRGAGNTEAFF
TRBV29-1	TRBJ1-1	NA	TRBD1	TGCAGCGGGAGGGACAGGGCAGTCACTGAAGCTTTCTTT	CSGRDRAVTEAFF
TRBV27	TRBJ2-5	NA	NA	TGTGCCAGCAGTTTAGGTCTTAGGGGGGGGACCCAGTACTTC	CASSLGLRGGTQYF
TRBV19	TRBJ2-3	NA	TRBD1	TGTGCCAGTAGTGTTAGGACAGGGGGCACAGATACGCAGTATTTT	CASSVRTGGTDTQYF